Below are 19 T cell receptor beta chains sequenced from a single sample in a study of cytomegalovirus exposure and HLA in healthy donors. PCR was performed using 60 Vbeta and 13 Jbeta primers. Using immunoSEQ multiplex PCR, the repertoire was profiled, and TCRdb retains in-frame clones only, with some absent. Of over 150,000 clones in the sample, about 80% were seen once. The sequenced sample was PBMCs. The source of these receptors is a woman under 40 in good health and CMV-seronegative.

The rearrangement uses TRBV19 and TRBJ2-7, with D possibly matching TRBD2 (6 bases). Germline CDR1 reads LNHDA; CDR2 reads SQIVND (reference sequence). The CDR3 consists of 14 residues. Trimming left V 7 bases short and J 5 bases short, with 18 bases between. The CDR3 DNA sequence: TGTGCCAGTATCGGGAGATGGCACAGCGACGAGCAGTACTTC. It encodes CASIGRWHSDEQYF.

This clone appeared a few times. V usage is TRBV5-6 and J usage is TRBJ1-3; D gene ambiguous. V was trimmed by 4 bases and J by 0 bases, leaving 11 bases between them. Germline V gene data show CDR1 as SGHDT and CDR2 as YYEEEE. This CDR3 contains 15 residues. Here the CDR3 reads CASSHGPASGNTIYF. CDR3 sequence (DNA): TGTGCCAGCAGCCACGGTCCTGCCTCTGGAAACACCATATATTTT.

The rearrangement uses TRBV27 and TRBJ2-1; TRBD2 aligns across 12 bases. There are 16 residues in the CDR3. CDR1 and CDR2 from the germline V gene are MNHEY and SMNVEV (reference sequence). Trimming at V came to 4 bases and at J to 5 bases, leaving 6 bases not matched to a gene. The CDR3 protein is CASSSPSGRGNNEQFF. The CDR3, as DNA: TGTGCCAGCAGTTCCCCTAGCGGGAGGGGGAACAATGAGCAGTTCTTC.

This clone turned up a few times. The rearrangement uses TRBV4-1 and TRBJ1-2, with 7 positions matching TRBD1. V lost 3 bases, J lost 4 bases, and 8 bases stayed unmatched. The CDR3 runs to 15 residues. Germline-derived CDR1 and CDR2 are MGHRA and YSYEKL. The CDR3 spells CASSHPKQGTYGYTF. The CDR3 coding sequence is TGCGCCAGCAGCCACCCTAAACAGGGGACCTATGGCTACACCTTC.

The chain combines TRBV5-1 with TRBJ2-7, with a tentative D call TRBD2 (6 bases). Germline lookup yields CDR1 SGHRS and CDR2 YFSETQ. Trimming left V 0 bases short and J 6 bases short, with 10 bases between. The CDR3 spans 13 residues. This CDR3 is CASSLARGSEQYF. The CDR3 DNA follows: TGCGCCAGCAGCTTGGCCCGGGGGAGCGAGCAGTACTTC.

V gene TRBV6-5 combines with J gene TRBJ1-2; D gene uncertain. The germline CDR1 and CDR2 sequences are MNHEY and SVGAGI. V was pared by 0 bases and J by 3 bases, with 8 bases between. The CDR3 loop spans 14 amino acids. CDR3: CASSYSMEDYGYTF. CDR3 bases: TGTGCCAGCAGTTACTCGATGGAGGACTATGGCTACACCTTC.

V usage is TRBV19 and J usage is TRBJ2-3, with D possibly being TRBD2 (5 bases). Trimming took 4 bases from V and 0 from J, leaving 14 bases between them. Germline V gene data show CDR1 as LNHDA and CDR2 as SQIVND (reference sequence). The CDR3 loop spans 16 amino acids. The CDR3 coding sequence is TGTGCCAGTAGTACCGGGGTGAGCCCTAGCACAGATACGCAGTATTTT. Protein sequence: CASSTGVSPSTDTQYF.

The rearrangement links TRBV5-1 to TRBJ1-2; D ambiguous. Looked up from germline, CDR1 is SGHRS and CDR2 is YFSETQ. This CDR3 comprises 14 residues. Trimming cost V 0 bases and J 4 bases, with 10 bases left between them. This CDR3 is CASSLAPVSYGYTF. CDR3 DNA: TGCGCCAGCAGCTTGGCTCCGGTTAGCTATGGCTACACCTTC.

Concerning this clone itself: An end of the junction does not agree with germline; a read error may underlie this. CDR3 nucleotides: TGTGCCAGCGGCCATGACTGGTATGGCTACACCTTC. Protein: CASGHDWYGYTF. This chain links TRBV4-2 with TRBJ1-2; D remains unclear. The CDR3 spans 12 residues. Germline loops: CDR1 LGHNA, CDR2 YNFKEQ.

CDR3: CAILPTGQETQYF. In DNA, the CDR3 is TGTGCCATCCTACCGACAGGACAAGAGACCCAGTACTTC. V gene TRBV2 combines with J gene TRBJ2-5, with a possible D match to TRBD1 (6 bases). This CDR3 has 13 residues. Looked up from germline, CDR1 is SNHLY and CDR2 is FYNNEI. Trimming removed 10 bases at V and 2 bases at J, with 14 bases between. The full variable domain, its missing parts supplied by reference TRBV2 and TRBJ2-5, is EPEVTQTPSHQVTQMGQEVILRCVPISNHLYFYWYRQILGQKVEFLVSFYNNEISEKSEIFDDQFSVERPDGSNFTLKIRSTKLEDSAMYFCAILPTGQETQYFGPGTRLLVL.

This clone was recorded once. J is TRBJ2-3 and V is TRBV5-1, with 7 bases lining up with TRBD1. The CDR3 totals 15 residues. Germline trimming cut 0 bases from V and 5 bases from J; bases unmatched to any gene: 6. Germline V CDR1 and CDR2: SGHRS, YFSETQ. The DNA for the CDR3 is TGCGCCAGCAGCTTGGCAGACAGGGTGGGAGATACGCAGTATTTT. Residues: CASSLADRVGDTQYF.

This chain connects TRBV5-1 to TRBJ2-1, with 7 bases identical to TRBD2. This CDR3 has 16 amino acids. In germline, CDR1 is SGHRS, CDR2 YFSETQ. V trimming: 4 bases; J trimming: 2 bases; junction bases outside the gene matches: 9. The CDR3: CASSPPGAGAYNEQFF. CDR3 nucleotide sequence: TGCGCCAGCAGCCCCCCTGGGGCGGGAGCCTACAATGAGCAGTTCTTC.

The J gene is TRBJ1-2, the V gene TRBV6-5; D gene ambiguous. Germline assignment: CDR1 MNHEY and CDR2 SVGAGI. The CDR3 is made up of 15 amino acids. Deletions cut 7 bases from V and 4 bases from J, with 19 bases between. Here the CDR3 reads CASTDRRARTYGYTF. The CDR3 region has the DNA TGTGCCAGCACCGACCGGAGGGCGAGAACCTATGGCTACACCTTC.

The chain recombines TRBV4-2 with TRBJ2-3; 12 bases map to TRBD2. Trimming took 4 bases from V and 7 from J; bases not matched to a gene: 6. CDR3 length equals 15 residues. Germline assignment: CDR1 LGHNA and CDR2 YNFKEQ. The CDR3 DNA sequence: TGTGCCAGCAGCCCCGGACTAGCGGGAAAGAATACGCAGTATTTT. It encodes CASSPGLAGKNTQYF.

There are a few counts of this clone. The chain couples TRBV19 to TRBJ2-6, with 8 bases that match TRBD1. With 3 bases clipped from V and 4 bases from J, the junction kept 8 bases outside the gene matches. Germline assignment: CDR1 LNHDA and CDR2 SQIVND (reference sequence). The CDR3 sequence is 17 residues long. The CDR3: CASSIGQGVYGANVLTF. CDR3 nucleotide sequence: TGTGCCAGTAGTATCGGACAGGGAGTTTACGGGGCCAACGTCCTGACTTTC.

The genes are TRBV6-5 and TRBJ2-7; possible D gene TRBD2, 6 bases. Germline-derived CDR1 and CDR2 are MNHEY and SVGAGI. Trimming pared 2 bases from V and 4 bases from J, leaving 12 bases between. The CDR3 is 14 residues long. CDR3 nucleotides: TGTGCCAGCAGTTACCGCCGGGAGCTGTACGAGCAGTACTTC. Amino acids: CASSYRRELYEQYF.

The CDR3 region has the DNA TGCGCCAGCAGCGAGCGGGCCGTAAGCACCGGGGAGCTGTTTTTT. Translated: CASSERAVSTGELFF. The chain couples TRBV5-1 to TRBJ2-2; perhaps TRBD2 as D (6 bases). Germline CDR1 and CDR2: SGHRS and YFSETQ. The ends were cut back, 4 bases at V and 4 bases at J, with 14 bases in the middle. The CDR3 loop spans 15 amino acids.

This clone was seen a single time. The gene calls are TRBV7-2 and TRBJ1-1, with 8 bases aligning to TRBD1. Germline trimming cut 5 bases from V and 1 base from J; bases unmatched to any gene: 3. This CDR3 is built from 14 residues. Germline lookup yields CDR1 SGHTA and CDR2 FQGNSA. The CDR3 is CASSTGGKNTEAFF. As DNA, the CDR3 is TGTGCCAGCAGCACAGGGGGTAAGAACACTGAAGCTTTCTTT.

J is TRBJ1-4 and V is TRBV6-1; D may be TRBD1 (6 bases). The CDR3 has 13 residues. Trimming took 7 bases from V and 4 from J, leaving 10 bases between them. Germline V gives CDR1 MNHNS, CDR2 SASEGT. CDR3 in DNA: TGTGCCAGCATGGACAGTAGTAATGAAAAACTGTTTTTT. It specifies CASMDSSNEKLFF.